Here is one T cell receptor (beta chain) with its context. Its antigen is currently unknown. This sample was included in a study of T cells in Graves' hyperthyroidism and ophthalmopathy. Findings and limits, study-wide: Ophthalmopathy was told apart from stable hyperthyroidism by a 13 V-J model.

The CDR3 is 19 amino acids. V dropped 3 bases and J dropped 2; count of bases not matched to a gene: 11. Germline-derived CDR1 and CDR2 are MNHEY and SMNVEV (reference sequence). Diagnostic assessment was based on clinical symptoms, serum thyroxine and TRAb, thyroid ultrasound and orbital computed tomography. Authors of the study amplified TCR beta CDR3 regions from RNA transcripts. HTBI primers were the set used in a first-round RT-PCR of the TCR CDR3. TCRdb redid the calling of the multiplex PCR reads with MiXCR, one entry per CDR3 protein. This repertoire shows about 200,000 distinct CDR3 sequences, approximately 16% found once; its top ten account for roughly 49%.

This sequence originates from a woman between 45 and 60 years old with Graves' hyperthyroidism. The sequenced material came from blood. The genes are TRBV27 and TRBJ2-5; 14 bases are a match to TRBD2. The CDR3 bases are TGTGCCAGCAGTTTGGGGACTAGCGGGGGCCTCGTGCCTCAAGAGACCCAGTACTTC. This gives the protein CASSLGTSGGLVPQETQYF.